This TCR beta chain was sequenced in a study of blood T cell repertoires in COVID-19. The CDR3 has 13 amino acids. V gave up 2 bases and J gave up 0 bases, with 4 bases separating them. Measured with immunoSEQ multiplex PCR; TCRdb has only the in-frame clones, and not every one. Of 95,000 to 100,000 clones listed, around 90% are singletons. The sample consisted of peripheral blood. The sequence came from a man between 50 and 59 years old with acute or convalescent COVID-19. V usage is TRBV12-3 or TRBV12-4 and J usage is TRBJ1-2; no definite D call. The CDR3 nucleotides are TGTGCCAGCAGTTTACTCTCTAACTATGGCTACACCTTC. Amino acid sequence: CASSLLSNYGYTF.